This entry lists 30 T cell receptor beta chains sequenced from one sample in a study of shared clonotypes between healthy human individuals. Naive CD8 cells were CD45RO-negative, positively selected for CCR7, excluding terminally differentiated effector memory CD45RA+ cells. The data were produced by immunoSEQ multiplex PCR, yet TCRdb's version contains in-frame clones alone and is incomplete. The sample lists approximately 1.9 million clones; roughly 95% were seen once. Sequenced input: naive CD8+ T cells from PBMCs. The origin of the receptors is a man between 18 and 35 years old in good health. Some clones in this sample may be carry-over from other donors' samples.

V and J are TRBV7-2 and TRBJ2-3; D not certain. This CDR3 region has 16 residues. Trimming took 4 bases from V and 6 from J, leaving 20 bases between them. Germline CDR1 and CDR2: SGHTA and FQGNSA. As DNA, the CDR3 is TGTGCCAGCAGCTCAAGGTTGGGCCCTGAGGTGGATACGCAGTATTTT. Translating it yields CASSSRLGPEVDTQYF.

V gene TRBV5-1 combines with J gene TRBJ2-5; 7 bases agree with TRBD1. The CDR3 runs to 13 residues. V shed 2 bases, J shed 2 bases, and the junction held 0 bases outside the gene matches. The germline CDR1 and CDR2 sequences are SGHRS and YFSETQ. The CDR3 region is CASSLQGQETQYF. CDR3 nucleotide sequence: TGCGCCAGCAGCTTACAGGGGCAAGAGACCCAGTACTTC.

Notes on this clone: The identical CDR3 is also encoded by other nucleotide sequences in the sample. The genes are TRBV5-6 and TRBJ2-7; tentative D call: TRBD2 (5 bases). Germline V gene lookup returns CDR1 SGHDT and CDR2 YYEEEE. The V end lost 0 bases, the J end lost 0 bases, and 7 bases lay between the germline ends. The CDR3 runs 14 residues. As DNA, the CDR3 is TGTGCCAGCAGCTTGGCGGGAAGCTCCTACGAGCAGTACTTC. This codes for CASSLAGSSYEQYF.

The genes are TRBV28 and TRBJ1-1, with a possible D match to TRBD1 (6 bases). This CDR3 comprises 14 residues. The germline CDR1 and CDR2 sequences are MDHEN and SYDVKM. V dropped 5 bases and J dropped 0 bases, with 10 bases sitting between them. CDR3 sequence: CASSMTGMNTEAFF. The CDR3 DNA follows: TGTGCCAGCAGTATGACAGGAATGAACACTGAAGCTTTCTTT. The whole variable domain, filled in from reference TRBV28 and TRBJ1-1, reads DVKVTQSSRYLVKRTGEKVFLECVQDMDHENMFWYRQDPGLGLRLIYFSYDVKMKEKGDIPEGYSVSREKKERFSLILESASTNQTSMYLCASSMTGMNTEAFFGQGTRLTVV.

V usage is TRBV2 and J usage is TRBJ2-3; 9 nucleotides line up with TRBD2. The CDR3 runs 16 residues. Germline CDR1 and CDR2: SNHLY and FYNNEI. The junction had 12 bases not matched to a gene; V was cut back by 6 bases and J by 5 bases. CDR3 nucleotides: TGTGCCAGCAGGACCCCGGAGCGGGAGGAGGGAGATACGCAGTATTTT. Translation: CASRTPEREEGDTQYF.

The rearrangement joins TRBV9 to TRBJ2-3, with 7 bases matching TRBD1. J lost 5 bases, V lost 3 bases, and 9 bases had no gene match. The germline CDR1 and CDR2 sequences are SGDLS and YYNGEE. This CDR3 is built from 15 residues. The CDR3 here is CASSEIGGAGDTQYF. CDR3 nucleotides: TGTGCCAGCAGCGAGATAGGGGGCGCGGGAGATACGCAGTATTTT.

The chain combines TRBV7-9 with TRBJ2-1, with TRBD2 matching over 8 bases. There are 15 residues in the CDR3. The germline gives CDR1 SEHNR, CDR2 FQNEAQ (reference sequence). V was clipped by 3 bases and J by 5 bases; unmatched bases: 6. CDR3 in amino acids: CASSFMAGGDNEQFF. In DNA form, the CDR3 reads TGTGCCAGCAGCTTTATGGCGGGAGGCGACAATGAGCAGTTCTTC.

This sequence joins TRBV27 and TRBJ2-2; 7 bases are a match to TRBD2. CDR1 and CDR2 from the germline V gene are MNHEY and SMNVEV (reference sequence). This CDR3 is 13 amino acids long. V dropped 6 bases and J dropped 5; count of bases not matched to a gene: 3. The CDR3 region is CASSGRKTGELFF. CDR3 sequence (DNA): TGTGCCAGCAGCGGGAGGAAAACCGGGGAGCTGTTTTTT.

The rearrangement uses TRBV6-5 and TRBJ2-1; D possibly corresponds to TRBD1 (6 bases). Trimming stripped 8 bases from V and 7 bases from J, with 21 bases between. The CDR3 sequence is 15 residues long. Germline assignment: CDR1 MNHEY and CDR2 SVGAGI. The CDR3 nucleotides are TGTGCCAGCGGCACGTCGGGACACGGGATTAATGAGCAGTTCTTC. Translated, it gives CASGTSGHGINEQFF.

The CDR3 DNA reads as TGCAGCGTTCCTGGGGGGTCCCTGGGGGAAAAACTGTTTTTT. It is translated as CSVPGGSLGEKLFF. This sequence joins TRBV29-1 and TRBJ1-4; D is perhaps TRBD1 (5 bases). V was cut by 5 bases and J by 8 bases, with 18 bases left in between. CDR3 length equals 14 residues. CDR1 and CDR2 from the germline V gene are SQVTM and ANQGSEA.

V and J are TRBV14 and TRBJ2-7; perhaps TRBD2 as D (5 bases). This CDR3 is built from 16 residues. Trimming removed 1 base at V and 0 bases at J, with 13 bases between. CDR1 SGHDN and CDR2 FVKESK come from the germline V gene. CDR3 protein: CASSQGDRRASYEQYF. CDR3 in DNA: TGTGCCAGCAGCCAAGGAGATAGGCGGGCCTCCTACGAGCAGTACTTC.

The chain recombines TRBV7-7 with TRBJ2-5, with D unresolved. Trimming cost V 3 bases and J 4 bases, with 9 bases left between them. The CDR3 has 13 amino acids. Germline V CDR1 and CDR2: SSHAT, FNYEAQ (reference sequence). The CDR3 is CASSLRLGETQYF. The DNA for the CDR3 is TGTGCCAGCAGCTTGCGACTCGGAGAGACCCAGTACTTC.

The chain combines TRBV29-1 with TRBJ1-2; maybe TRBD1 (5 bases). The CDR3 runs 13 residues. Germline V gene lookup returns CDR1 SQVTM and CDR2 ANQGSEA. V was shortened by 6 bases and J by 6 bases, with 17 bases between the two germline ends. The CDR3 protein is CSVQGGESHGYTF. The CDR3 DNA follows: TGCAGCGTGCAGGGAGGGGAGTCCCATGGCTACACCTTC. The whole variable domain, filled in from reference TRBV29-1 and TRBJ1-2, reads SAVISQKPSRDICQRGTSLTIQCQVDSQVTMMFWYRQQPGQSLTLIATANQGSEATYESGFVIDKFPISRPNLTFSTLTVSNMSPEDSSIYLCSVQGGESHGYTFGSGTRLTVV.

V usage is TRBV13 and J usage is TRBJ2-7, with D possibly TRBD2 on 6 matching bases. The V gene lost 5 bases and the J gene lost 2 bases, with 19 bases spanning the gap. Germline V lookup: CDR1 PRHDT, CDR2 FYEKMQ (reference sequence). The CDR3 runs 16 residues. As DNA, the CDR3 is TGTGCCAGCAGCCTTTTTGGGGACTCAAGAGCCTACGAGCAGTACTTC. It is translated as CASSLFGDSRAYEQYF.

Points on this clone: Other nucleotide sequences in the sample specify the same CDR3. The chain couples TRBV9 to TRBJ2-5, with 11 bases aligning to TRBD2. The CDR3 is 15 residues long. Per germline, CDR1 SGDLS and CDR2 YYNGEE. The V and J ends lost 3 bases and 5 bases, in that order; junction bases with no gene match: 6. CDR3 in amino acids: CASSDSGRAGETQYF. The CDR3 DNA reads TGTGCCAGCAGCGATAGCGGGAGGGCCGGGGAGACCCAGTACTTC.

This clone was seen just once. DNA of the CDR3: TGTGCCAGCAGCCAGCTTTCCCAAGAGACCCAGTACTTC. This sequence encodes CASSQLSQETQYF. The chain employs TRBV14 and TRBJ2-5; D is undetermined. This CDR3 comprises 13 residues. V lost 3 bases to trimming and J lost 1 base, with 6 bases between them. CDR1 and CDR2 (germline): SGHDN, FVKESK. Based on the CDR3 plus reference TRBV14 and TRBJ2-5, the full variable domain is EAGVTQFPSHSVIEKGQTVTLRCDPISGHDNLYWYRRVMGKEIKFLLHFVKESKQDESGMPNNRFLAERTGGTYSTLKVQPAELEDSGVYFCASSQLSQETQYFGPGTRLLVL.

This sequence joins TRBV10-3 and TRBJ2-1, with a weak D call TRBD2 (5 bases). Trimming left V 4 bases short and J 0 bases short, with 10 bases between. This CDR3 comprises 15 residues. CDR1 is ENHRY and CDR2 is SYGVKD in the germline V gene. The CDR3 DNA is TGTGCCATCAGTGGAGCGGTTGGCTCCTACAATGAGCAGTTCTTC. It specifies CAISGAVGSYNEQFF.

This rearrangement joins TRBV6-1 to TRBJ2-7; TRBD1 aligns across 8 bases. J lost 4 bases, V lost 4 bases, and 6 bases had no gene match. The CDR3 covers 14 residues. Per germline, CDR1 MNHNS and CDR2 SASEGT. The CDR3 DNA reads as TGTGCCAGCAGTGGCCGGGACAGGTGGTACGAGCAGTACTTC. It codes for CASSGRDRWYEQYF.

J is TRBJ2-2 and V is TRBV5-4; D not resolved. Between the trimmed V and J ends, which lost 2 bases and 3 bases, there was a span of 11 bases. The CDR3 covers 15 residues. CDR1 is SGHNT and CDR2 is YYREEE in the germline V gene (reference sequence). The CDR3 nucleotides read TGTGCCAGCAGCTTAGCAGTATGGGACACCGGGGAGCTGTTTTTT. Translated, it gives CASSLAVWDTGELFF.

The CDR3: CASSYKGGEAFF. CDR3 DNA sequence: TGTGCCAGCAGTTACAAGGGGGGCGAAGCTTTCTTT. The rearrangement uses TRBV6-5 and TRBJ1-1, with D possibly being TRBD1 (6 bases). With 2 bases removed from V and 8 bases from J, the gap between germline ends came to 9 bases. CDR1 is MNHEY, CDR2 SVGAGI, per germline. The CDR3 length is 12 residues.

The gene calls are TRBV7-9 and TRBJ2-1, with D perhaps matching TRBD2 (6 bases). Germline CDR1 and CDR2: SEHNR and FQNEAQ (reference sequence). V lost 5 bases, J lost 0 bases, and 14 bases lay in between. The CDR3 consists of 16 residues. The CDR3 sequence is CASSRGTGSSYNEQFF. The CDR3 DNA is TGTGCCAGCAGCCGTGGGACTGGAAGCTCCTACAATGAGCAGTTCTTC. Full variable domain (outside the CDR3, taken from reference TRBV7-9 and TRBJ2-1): DTGVSQNPRHKITKRGQNVTFRCDPISEHNRLYWYRQTLGQGPEFLTYFQNEAQLEKSRLLSDRFSAERPKGSFSTLEIQRTEQGDSAMYLCASSRGTGSSYNEQFFGPGTRLTVL.

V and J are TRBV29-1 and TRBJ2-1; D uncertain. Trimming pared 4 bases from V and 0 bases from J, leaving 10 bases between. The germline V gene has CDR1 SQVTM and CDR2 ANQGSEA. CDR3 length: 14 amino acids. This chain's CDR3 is CSVALRSSYNEQFF. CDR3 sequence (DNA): TGCAGCGTTGCCCTCCGTTCCTCCTACAATGAGCAGTTCTTC.

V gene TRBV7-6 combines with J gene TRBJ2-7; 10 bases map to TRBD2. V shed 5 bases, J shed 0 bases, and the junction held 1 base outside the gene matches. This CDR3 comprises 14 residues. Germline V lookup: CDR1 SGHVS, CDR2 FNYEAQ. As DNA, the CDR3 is TGTGCCAGCAGCGGACTAGCGGACTCCTACGAGCAGTACTTC. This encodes CASSGLADSYEQYF.

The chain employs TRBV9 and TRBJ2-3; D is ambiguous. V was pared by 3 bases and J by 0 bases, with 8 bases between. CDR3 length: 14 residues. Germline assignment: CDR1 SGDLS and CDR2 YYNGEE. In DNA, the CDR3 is TGTGCCAGCAGCGGAGACAAGAGCACAGATACGCAGTATTTT. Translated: CASSGDKSTDTQYF.

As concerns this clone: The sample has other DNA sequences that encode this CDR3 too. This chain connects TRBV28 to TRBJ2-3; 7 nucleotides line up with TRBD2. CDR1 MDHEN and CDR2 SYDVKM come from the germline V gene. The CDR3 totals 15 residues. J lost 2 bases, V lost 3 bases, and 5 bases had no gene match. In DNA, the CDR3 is TGTGCCAGCAGTTTTCTAGCGGAGCACACAGATACGCAGTATTTT. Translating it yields CASSFLAEHTDTQYF.

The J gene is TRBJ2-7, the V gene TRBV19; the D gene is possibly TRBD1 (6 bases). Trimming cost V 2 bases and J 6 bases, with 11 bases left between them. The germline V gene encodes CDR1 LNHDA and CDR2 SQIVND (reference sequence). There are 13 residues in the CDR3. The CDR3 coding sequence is TGTGCCAGTAGTATACAGGGGAGAAGCGAGCAGTACTTC. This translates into CASSIQGRSEQYF.

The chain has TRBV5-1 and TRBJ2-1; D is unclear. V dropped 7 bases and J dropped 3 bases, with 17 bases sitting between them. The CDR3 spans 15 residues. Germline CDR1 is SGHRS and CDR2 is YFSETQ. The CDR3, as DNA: TGCGCCAGCGCCCCCGGGCTAACGGTCTACAATGAGCAGTTCTTC. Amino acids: CASAPGLTVYNEQFF.

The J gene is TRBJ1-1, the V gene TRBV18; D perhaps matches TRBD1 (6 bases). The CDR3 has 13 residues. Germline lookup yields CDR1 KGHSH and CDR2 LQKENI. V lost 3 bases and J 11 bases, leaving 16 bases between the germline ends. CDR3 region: CASSPDAGDSAFF. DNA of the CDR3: TGTGCCAGCTCACCCGATGCAGGGGATTCCGCTTTCTTT. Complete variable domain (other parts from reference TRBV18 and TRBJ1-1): NAGVMQNPRHLVRRRGQEARLRCSPMKGHSHVYWYRQLPEEGLKFMVYLQKENIIDESGMPKERFSAEFPKEGPSILRIQQVVRGDSAAYFCASSPDAGDSAFFGQGTRLTVV.

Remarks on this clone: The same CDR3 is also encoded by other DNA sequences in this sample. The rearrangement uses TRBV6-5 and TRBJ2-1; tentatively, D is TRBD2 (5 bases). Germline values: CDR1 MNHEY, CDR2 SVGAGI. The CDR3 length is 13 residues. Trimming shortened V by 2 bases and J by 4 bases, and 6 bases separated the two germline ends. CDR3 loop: CASSYRGYNEQFF. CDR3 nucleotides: TGTGCCAGCAGTTACCGGGGATACAATGAGCAGTTCTTC.

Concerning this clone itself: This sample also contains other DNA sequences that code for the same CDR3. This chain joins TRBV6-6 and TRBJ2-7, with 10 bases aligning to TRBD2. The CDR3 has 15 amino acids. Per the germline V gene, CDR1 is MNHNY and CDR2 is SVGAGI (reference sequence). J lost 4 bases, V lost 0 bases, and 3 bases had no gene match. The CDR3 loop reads CASSYSSSGSYEQYF. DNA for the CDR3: TGTGCCAGCAGTTACTCGTCTAGCGGGAGTTACGAGCAGTACTTC.